One and the same sample provided the 31 T cell receptor beta chains below, sequenced in a study of cytomegalovirus exposure and HLA in healthy donors. It was with 60 Vbeta and 13 Jbeta primers that the PCR ran. Generated by immunoSEQ multiplex PCR, the TCRdb table keeps only in-frame clones and is missing some. The profile shows roughly 120,000 clones, roughly 62% of them singletons. The specimen was PBMCs. Receptors originate from a man aged 30-40 years in good health and CMV-seropositive.

This clone is a singleton in its sample. The rearrangement joins TRBV4-2 to TRBJ2-1; the match to TRBD2 covers 16 bases. Germline V gives CDR1 LGHNA, CDR2 YNFKEQ. V gave up 1 base and J gave up 9 bases; unmatched junction bases: 6. The CDR3 has 17 residues. The CDR3 bases are TGTGCCAGCAGCCAAGGATCGGGACTAGCGGGAGGGGTTGAGCAGTTCTTC. Amino acids: CASSQGSGLAGGVEQFF.

In DNA form, the CDR3 reads TGTGCCAGCAGTGGGGGTAGCGGGAGGTCTAGCACAGATACGCAGTATTTT. Protein: CASSGGSGRSSTDTQYF. The chain recombines TRBV2 with TRBJ2-3; TRBD2 matches 10 bases. The CDR3 sequence is 17 residues long. After removal of 4 bases from V and 0 bases from J, the junction contained 7 bases not matched to a gene. Germline-derived CDR1 and CDR2 are SNHLY and FYNNEI.

The chain is built from TRBV7-9 and TRBJ1-1, with TRBD1 matching over 8 bases. The CDR3 contains 17 residues. In germline, CDR1 is SEHNR, CDR2 FQNEAQ (reference sequence). J gave up 7 bases and V 5 bases, and 18 bases lay outside the gene matches. The CDR3 region has the DNA TGTGCCAGCAGCCCGTTAGGCCTGGACAGGGAACGGGGTGAAGCTTTCTTT. Translation: CASSPLGLDRERGEAFF.

The CDR3 protein is CASRPTYRETQYF. The CDR3 region has the DNA TGCGCCAGCAGGCCGACCTACAGGGAGACCCAGTACTTC. This chain joins TRBV4-1 and TRBJ2-5; D possibly corresponds to TRBD1 (5 bases). Trimming took off 6 bases at V and 5 bases at J, with 13 bases between the two ends. CDR3 size: 13 residues. The germline V gene has CDR1 MGHRA and CDR2 YSYEKL.

The rearrangement uses TRBV5-8 and TRBJ2-3; D possibly corresponds to TRBD2 (6 bases). Per the germline V gene, CDR1 is SGHTS and CDR2 is YDEGEE. The CDR3 spans 14 residues. Trimming took off 6 bases at V and 5 bases at J, with 16 bases between the two ends. The CDR3 bases are TGTGCCAGCACACGGGACTCTGTTAGAGATACGCAGTATTTT. Translated, it gives CASTRDSVRDTQYF.

The chain couples TRBV28 to TRBJ2-5; D unresolved. The CDR3 covers 12 residues. CDR1 is MDHEN and CDR2 is SYDVKM in the germline V gene. V was clipped by 2 bases and J by 10 bases, with 11 bases between them. CDR3 DNA sequence: TGTGCCAGCAGTTTAGAATATAGTTACCAGTACTTC. Its translation is CASSLEYSYQYF.

The chain uses TRBV29-1 and TRBJ1-2, with D possibly matching TRBD1 (6 bases). V lost 7 bases and J 0 bases, leaving 18 bases between the germline ends. CDR3 length: 15 residues. Germline V gene data show CDR1 as SQVTM and CDR2 as ANQGSEA. The CDR3: CSAGGRESPNYGYTF. For the CDR3, the DNA is TGCAGCGCGGGGGGCAGGGAATCTCCTAACTATGGCTACACCTTC. Combining the CDR3 with reference TRBV29-1 and TRBJ1-2 gives the whole variable domain SAVISQKPSRDICQRGTSLTIQCQVDSQVTMMFWYRQQPGQSLTLIATANQGSEATYESGFVIDKFPISRPNLTFSTLTVSNMSPEDSSIYLCSAGGRESPNYGYTFGSGTRLTVV.

The CDR3 region has the DNA TGCAGTGTGGACAGCCAAGAGACCCAGTACTTC. It is translated as CSVDSQETQYF. The chain employs TRBV20-1 and TRBJ2-5; the D gene is possibly TRBD1 (6 bases). With 7 bases removed from V and 1 base from J, the gap between germline ends came to 7 bases. CDR3 length equals 11 residues. Germline CDR1 reads DFQATT; CDR2 reads SNEGSKA (reference sequence).

The V gene is TRBV7-9, the J gene TRBJ2-1; 7 bases are a match to TRBD2. Germline loops: CDR1 SEHNR, CDR2 FQNEAQ (reference sequence). The V segment lost 5 bases and the J segment 5 bases; nucleotides outside the gene matches: 9. The CDR3 length is 15 residues. CDR3 residues: CASSPLGGVDNEQFF. CDR3 sequence (DNA): TGTGCCAGCAGCCCCCTGGGGGGGGTGGACAATGAGCAGTTCTTC.

This chain links TRBV7-2 with TRBJ2-7; D perhaps matches TRBD1 (6 bases). V was shortened by 2 bases and J by 6 bases, with 20 bases between the two germline ends. The CDR3 consists of 16 residues. Germline CDR1 is SGHTA and CDR2 is FQGNSA. DNA for the CDR3: TGTGCCAGCAGCTTAAACCCCAGGGGAACAACGGGCGAGCAGTACTTC. Translating gives CASSLNPRGTTGEQYF.

Concerning this clone itself: One end of the junction varies from germline; a read error may be responsible. This chain's CDR3 is CASSITYRDTQYF. CDR3 nucleotides: TGTGCCAGCAGCATAACGTATAGAGATACGCAGTATTTT. The genes are TRBV7-3 and TRBJ2-3; D uncertain. The CDR3 spans 13 residues. The germline V gene has CDR1 SGHTA and CDR2 FQGTGA.

This clone has more than one count but fewer than ten. This rearrangement joins TRBV2 to TRBJ1-3, with D hard to call. Germline loops: CDR1 SNHLY, CDR2 FYNNEI. The CDR3 has 15 amino acids. V gave up 7 bases and J gave up 4 bases, with 17 bases separating them. The CDR3 nucleotides read TGTGCCAGCATCCCCCGGGGTTTAGGCGGAAACACCATATATTTT. It is translated as CASIPRGLGGNTIYF.

J is TRBJ1-1 and V is TRBV4-2, with 7 bases lining up with TRBD1. The germline V gene has CDR1 LGHNA and CDR2 YNFKEQ. CDR3 size: 14 residues. V trimming: 5 bases; J trimming: 1 base; junction bases outside the gene matches: 4. The CDR3 region is CASSYGTANTEAFF. CDR3 coding DNA: TGTGCCAGCAGCTACGGGACAGCGAACACTGAAGCTTTCTTT.

This clone has just a few counts. J is TRBJ2-7 and V is TRBV19; 9 bases map to TRBD1. The ends lost 5 bases at V and 2 bases at J; junction bases unmatched: 4. Germline CDR1 is LNHDA and CDR2 is SQIVND (reference sequence). The CDR3 spans 14 residues. Here the CDR3 reads CASSGTGKTYEQYF. The CDR3 DNA follows: TGTGCCAGTAGTGGGACAGGGAAAACCTACGAGCAGTACTTC.

The chain couples TRBV2 to TRBJ2-7, with D possibly matching TRBD2 (5 bases). The CDR3 loop spans 13 amino acids. The V gene's germline CDR1 is SNHLY and CDR2 FYNNEI. Trimming removed 5 bases from V and 6 bases from J, with 14 bases in between. CDR3 region: CASSLASLGEQYF. The CDR3 DNA follows: TGTGCCAGCAGTTTAGCTAGCCTCGGCGAGCAGTACTTC.

There are a few counts of this clone. This chain uses TRBV27 with TRBJ1-5, with D perhaps matching TRBD1 (6 bases). Germline lookup yields CDR1 MNHEY and CDR2 SMNVEV (reference sequence). This CDR3 has 17 residues. V lost 6 bases to trimming and J lost 0 bases, with 18 bases between them. This CDR3 reads CASRSFLTGDSNQPQHF. The CDR3, as DNA: TGTGCCAGCAGGTCTTTCCTGACAGGAGATAGCAATCAGCCCCAGCATTTT.

The count of this clone is one. The genes are TRBV4-2 and TRBJ1-2, with no clear D. CDR3 size: 14 residues. Trimming removed 0 bases from V and 8 bases from J, with 13 bases in between. Germline CDR1 LGHNA, CDR2 YNFKEQ. The CDR3 here is CASSQDREFGGYTF. In DNA, the CDR3 is TGTGCCAGCAGCCAAGACCGGGAGTTCGGGGGCTACACCTTC.

The chain joins TRBV28 to TRBJ1-1, with D perhaps TRBD1 (5 bases). The CDR3 totals 13 residues. CDR1 is MDHEN, CDR2 SYDVKM, per germline. The V gene lost 8 bases and the J gene lost 7 bases, with 17 bases spanning the gap. In DNA form, the CDR3 reads TGTGCCAGCTACCCATGGCGGGGGGGTGAAGCTTTCTTT. Its translation: CASYPWRGGEAFF.

This rearrangement joins TRBV6-5 to TRBJ2-7, with a weak D call TRBD2 (6 bases). With 5 bases removed from V and 2 bases from J, the gap between germline ends came to 13 bases. The CDR3 has 14 amino acids. Germline V gene data show CDR1 as MNHEY and CDR2 as SVGAGI. Here the CDR3 DNA reads TGTGCCAGCAGTCGGAGGGGAGGCGCCTACGAGCAGTACTTC. This encodes CASSRRGGAYEQYF.

The V gene is TRBV4-3, the J gene TRBJ2-2; D ambiguous. Germline CDR1 is LGHNA and CDR2 is YSLEER. CDR3 length equals 14 residues. Trimming took off 0 bases at V and 1 base at J, with 3 bases between the two ends. In DNA, the CDR3 is TGCGCCAGCAGCCAAGAACTGAACACCGGGGAGCTGTTTTTT. This sequence encodes CASSQELNTGELFF.

J is TRBJ1-1 and V is TRBV5-1; TRBD1 aligns across 7 bases. The CDR3 totals 14 residues. After removal of 4 bases from V and 2 bases from J, the junction contained 5 bases not matched to a gene. Germline CDR1 SGHRS, CDR2 YFSETQ. CDR3 amino acids: CASSRDRQNTEAFF. In nucleotides, the CDR3 is TGCGCCAGCAGCCGGGACAGACAAAACACTGAAGCTTTCTTT. The variable domain in full, with the rest retrieved from reference TRBV5-1 and TRBJ1-1, is KAGVTQTPRYLIKTRGQQVTLSCSPISGHRSVSWYQQTPGQGLQFLFEYFSETQRNKGNFPGRFSGRQFSNSRSEMNVSTLELGDSALYLCASSRDRQNTEAFFGQGTRLTVV.

This clone has more than one count but fewer than ten. The chain carries TRBV7-3 and TRBJ2-2; tentatively, D is TRBD1 (5 bases). Germline loops: CDR1 SGHTA, CDR2 FQGTGA. V shed 3 bases and J shed 3 bases, with 11 bases lying between them. This CDR3 contains 15 residues. In nucleotides, the CDR3 is TGTGCCAGCAGCTTTGGTGGGGCTGACACCGGGGAGCTGTTTTTT. Protein sequence: CASSFGGADTGELFF.

In this sample, this clone turned up a few times. The CDR3 coding sequence is TGTGCCAGCAGTTACGGGGTGAGCAATGAGCAGTTCTTC. Encoded protein: CASSYGVSNEQFF. This rearrangement joins TRBV7-3 to TRBJ2-1, with a tentative D call TRBD2 (5 bases). The CDR3 length is 13 residues. Germline V lookup: CDR1 SGHTA, CDR2 FQGTGA. Trimming removed 6 bases at V and 6 bases at J, with 12 bases between.

This rearrangement joins TRBV9 to TRBJ2-3, with 10 bases matching TRBD2. J was trimmed by 0 bases and V by 2 bases; bases with no gene match: 3. The CDR3 has 16 amino acids. The germline gives CDR1 SGDLS, CDR2 YYNGEE. CDR3 protein: CASSVGTSVSTDTQYF. CDR3 sequence (DNA): TGTGCCAGCAGCGTGGGGACTAGCGTTAGCACAGATACGCAGTATTTT.

This clone has just a few counts. The rearrangement links TRBV15 to TRBJ2-7, with 7 bases that match TRBD1. J was trimmed by 3 bases and V by 2 bases; bases with no gene match: 7. The CDR3 runs 15 residues. Germline V gene lookup returns CDR1 LNHNV and CDR2 YYDKDF (reference sequence). For the CDR3, the DNA is TGTGCCACCAGCAGATCCGGGGCAGGGGGCTACGAGCAGTACTTC. It translates to CATSRSGAGGYEQYF.

The chain has TRBV7-6 and TRBJ2-2; 13 nucleotides line up with TRBD2. CDR1 is SGHVS and CDR2 is FNYEAQ in the germline V gene. V lost 3 bases, J lost 1 base, and 5 bases stayed unmatched. This CDR3 has 18 residues. CDR3 region: CASSFGTSGTLNTGELFF. CDR3 coding DNA: TGTGCCAGCAGCTTTGGGACTAGCGGGACCCTGAACACCGGGGAGCTGTTTTTT.

This clone was recorded only once. The chain has TRBV7-9 and TRBJ2-3, with a weak D call TRBD2 (5 bases). CDR3 length: 15 amino acids. V was trimmed by 2 bases and J by 3 bases, leaving 12 bases between them. Germline V CDR1 and CDR2: SEHNR, FQNEAQ (reference sequence). CDR3 sequence (DNA): TGTGCCAGCAGCTTAAGTACCCCGGGGACAGATACGCAGTATTTT. It codes for CASSLSTPGTDTQYF.

V and J are TRBV30 and TRBJ1-2; TRBD1 aligns across 9 bases. CDR1 and CDR2 from the germline V gene are GTSNPN and SVGIG (reference sequence). There are 17 residues in the CDR3. With V trimmed by 5 bases and J by 7 bases, 20 bases remained unmatched. CDR3 DNA: TGTGCCTGGCAGACCCATCCAACGGGACAGGGTTTTGGTGGCTACACCTTC. It codes for CAWQTHPTGQGFGGYTF. Complete variable domain (other parts from reference TRBV30 and TRBJ1-2): SQTIHQWPATLVQPVGSPLSLECTVEGTSNPNLYWYRQAAGRGLQLLFYSVGIGQISSEVPQNLSASRPQDRQFILSSKKLLLSDSGFYLCAWQTHPTGQGFGGYTFGSGTRLTVV.

This clone was detected a few times. J is TRBJ1-4 and V is TRBV5-1; 7 nucleotides line up with TRBD1. V was clipped by 4 bases and J by 4 bases; unmatched bases: 1. There are 13 residues in the CDR3. Germline V CDR1 and CDR2: SGHRS, YFSETQ. In DNA form, the CDR3 reads TGCGCCAGCAGCCCAGGGGGTAATGAAAAACTGTTTTTT. Translating gives CASSPGGNEKLFF.

This clone was counted a few times. The genes are TRBV28 and TRBJ2-5; 10 bases align to TRBD2. Per germline, CDR1 MDHEN and CDR2 SYDVKM. J lost 3 bases, V lost 6 bases, and 7 bases had no gene match. The CDR3 runs 15 residues. CDR3 residues: CASSDILAGEETQYF. CDR3 in DNA: TGTGCCAGCAGCGACATTCTAGCGGGAGAAGAGACCCAGTACTTC.

The chain uses TRBV27 and TRBJ2-3; 8 bases agree with TRBD1. CDR1 is MNHEY, CDR2 SMNVEV, per germline (reference sequence). There are 14 residues in the CDR3. V dropped 9 bases and J dropped 2; count of bases not matched to a gene: 7. CDR3 sequence reads: CASADRDFTDTQYF. The CDR3 coding sequence is TGTGCCAGTGCGGACAGGGATTTCACAGATACGCAGTATTTT.